This T cell receptor (beta chain) was found in a study of regulatory T cells in long-lasting Graves disease. Looking at the study overall: The term persistent Graves' disease signified upward of 5 years on antithyroid drugs with positive TSH receptor antibodies. Study results and limitations: The study found lower TCR diversity in persistent Graves' patients than in newly diagnosed ones. The persistent group shared fewer than 3,500 public clonotypes, more than the roughly 990 shared by new patients. Because few samples were included, accuracy may have been lower.

Time point in this sample: persistent/refractory GD, antithyroid drugs over 5 years with positive TRAb. Preparation of the TCR library used RNA extracted from PBMCs. The CDR3 contains 13 residues. Looked up from germline, CDR1 is KGHSH and CDR2 is LQKENI. Trimming took 5 bases from V and 8 from J, leaving 12 bases between them. This clonotype has more than one count but fewer than ten. Its antigen remains unidentified. Building of the TCR beta libraries involved iRepertoire HTBI primers and Arm-PCR of CDR3 regions. A single record per CDR3 protein comes from TCRdb applying MiXCR to the multiplex PCR reads. The sample records a few hundred thousand distinct CDR3 sequences, more than 20% being singletons.

The chain couples TRBV18 to TRBJ1-4; D is unresolved. Sequenced material: peripheral blood mononuclear cells (PBMCs), taken when the disease was refractory, from a patient treated with antithyroid drugs. This TCR was recovered from a woman in her thirties or forties with Graves disease. The CDR3 nucleotides read TGTGCCAGCTCAAGGGTCGTCAGCGAAAAACTGTTTTTT. Amino acids: CASSRVVSEKLFF.